A single sample gave rise to the 7 T cell receptor beta chains below, sequenced in a study of Graves' ophthalmopathy and Graves' hyperthyroidism. The TCR beta CDR3 regions underwent amplification from RNA transcripts. HTBI-primed RT-PCR formed the first round, and a multiplex PCR formed the second. MiXCR, applied by TCRdb to the multiplex PCR reads, yields one record per CDR3 protein. The sample yields about 660,000 distinct CDR3 sequences, more than 40% seen once. Sequencing used peripheral blood. The source of these receptors is an adult man with Graves' ophthalmopathy.

This clonotype was seen repeatedly, ten times or more. The chain is built from TRBV20-1 and TRBJ2-7; D may be TRBD2 (5 bases). V was clipped by 4 bases and J by 7 bases, with 14 bases between them. Germline V gene data show CDR1 as DFQATT and CDR2 as SNEGSKA (reference sequence). The CDR3 contains 12 residues. The CDR3 reads CSATPGMGEQYF. The CDR3 DNA follows: TGCAGTGCTACACCGGGGATGGGGGAGCAGTACTTC.

The chain links TRBV29-1 to TRBJ2-7; 10 positions agree with TRBD1. Gene TRBJ2-1 matches the end of the DNA better, so the J call may be wrong. From germline, CDR1 is SQVTM and CDR2 ANQGSEA. CDR3 length equals 12 residues. CDR3 in amino acids: CSVDRTGGEQFF. The CDR3 DNA sequence: TGCAGCGTTGACCGGACAGGGGGGGAGCAGTTCTTC.

This chain uses TRBV11-2 with TRBJ2-5; weak D call: TRBD1 (5 bases). The CDR3 runs 14 residues. With 1 base removed from V and 2 bases from J, the gap between germline ends came to 8 bases. Looked up from germline, CDR1 is SGHAT and CDR2 is FQNNGV. CDR3 nucleotide sequence: TGTGCCAGCAGCTTAGTGACAGCACAAGAGACCCAGTACTTC. Its protein product is CASSLVTAQETQYF.

On this clonotype: This CDR3 is missing its conserved last phenylalanine or tryptophan, likely due to a read error. This chain uses TRBV7-2 with TRBJ2-5; 8 positions match TRBD1. The junction had 12 bases not matched to a gene; V was cut back by 7 bases and J by 5 bases. CDR3 length: 15 amino acids. Germline lookup yields CDR1 SGHTA and CDR2 FQGNSA. The CDR3 coding sequence is TGTGCCAGCACCCCAGCTGCAGGGGGCTCGGAGACCCAGTACTGC. This codes for CASTPAAGGSETQYC.

The V call is TRBV12-3 or TRBV12-4, the J call TRBJ2-7; 7 positions match TRBD1. The CDR3 covers 15 residues. V lost 6 bases, J lost 6 bases, and 14 bases stayed unmatched. CDR3 sequence: CASRDTGTAPGEQYF. Here the CDR3 DNA reads TGTGCCAGCAGAGACACCGGGACAGCTCCAGGCGAGCAGTACTTC.

Details on this clonotype: This may be a read error, as it is one base from a much larger clone. V and J are TRBV10-3 and TRBJ1-5, with D unclear. Germline CDR1 is ENHRY and CDR2 is SYGVKD. V gave up 5 bases and J gave up 7 bases, with 9 bases separating them. The length of the CDR3 is 12 residues. Here the CDR3 DNA reads TGTGCCATCAGTTCGCTCTTACAGCCCCAGCATTTT. Amino acid sequence: CAISSLLQPQHF.

This chain uses TRBV12-3 or TRBV12-4 with TRBJ2-7; 9 nucleotides match TRBD2. This CDR3 comprises 18 residues. J lost 5 bases, V lost 0 bases, and 14 bases had no gene match. The CDR3 reads CASSLAGRLAGSRDEQYF. CDR3 coding DNA: TGTGCCAGCAGTTTAGCGGGGCGTCTAGCGGGATCCCGGGACGAGCAGTACTTC.